The TCR beta chain described here comes from a study of regulatory T cells in long-lasting Graves disease. The sample holds many counts of this clonotype. Construction of the TCR beta libraries employed iRepertoire HTBI primers in conjunction with Arm-PCR of CDR3 regions. In TCRdb, the multiplex PCR reads were re-called with MiXCR into one record per CDR3 protein. The repertoire holds roughly 360,000 distinct CDR3 sequences, with 12% as singletons. Described time point: newly diagnosed GD, antithyroid drugs for less than 3 months. Extracted RNA from PBMCs served as the source of the TCR library. V lost 3 bases to trimming and J lost 0 bases, with 11 bases between them. Germline CDR1 SNHLY, CDR2 FYNNEI. CDR3 length: 15 residues. These data were also filed under a second study, of T cells in Graves' hyperthyroidism and ophthalmopathy.

The clonotype originates from a woman under 30 with Graves disease. The chain has TRBV2 and TRBJ1-1; D gene unclear. Sequences were derived from peripheral blood mononuclear cells (PBMCs), sampled at new diagnosis, from a patient treated with antithyroid drugs. The DNA for the CDR3 is TGTGCCAGCAGTGAGACCCGGATCATGAACACTGAAGCTTTCTTT. This codes for CASSETRIMNTEAFF.